This T cell receptor (beta chain) was sequenced for a study of shared clonotypes between healthy human individuals. Looked up from germline, CDR1 is MNHEY and CDR2 is SVGAGI. V was pared by 2 bases and J by 8 bases, with 22 bases between. The length of the CDR3 is 16 residues. With regard to this clone: The antigen remains undetermined.

Findings and caveats of the study: Measured sharing among donors was expected to vary with sequencing depth.

Clones were sequenced by immunoSEQ multiplex PCR, and TCRdb holds only the in-frame ones, with some missing. This sample has about 600,000 clones; roughly 97% occur once, and the top ten carry about 0.06%. What was sequenced was naive CD4+ T cells sorted from blood. Sample subset: CD45RA+ positively selected. This receptor was taken from a woman in her 30s in good health. V usage is TRBV6-5 and J usage is TRBJ2-7; TRBD2 might be the D (5 bases). Here the CDR3 reads CASSYVLRGWAPQQYF. The CDR3 DNA reads as TGTGCCAGCAGTTACGTCTTACGCGGGTGGGCCCCTCAGCAGTACTTC.